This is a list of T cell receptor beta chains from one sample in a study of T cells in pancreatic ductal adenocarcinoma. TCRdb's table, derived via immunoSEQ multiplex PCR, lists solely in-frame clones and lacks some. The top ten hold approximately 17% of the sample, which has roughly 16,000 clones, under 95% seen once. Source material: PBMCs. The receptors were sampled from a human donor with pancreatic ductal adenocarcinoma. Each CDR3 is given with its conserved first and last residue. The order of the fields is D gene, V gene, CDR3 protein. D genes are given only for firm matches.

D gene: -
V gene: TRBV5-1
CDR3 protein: CASSPGGPEAFF

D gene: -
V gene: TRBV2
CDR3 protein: CASSYTQGNRNYGYTF

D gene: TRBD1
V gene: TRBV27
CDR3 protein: CASSLSWTGSYEAFF

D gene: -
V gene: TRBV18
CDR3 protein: CASSPPDFRAEAFF

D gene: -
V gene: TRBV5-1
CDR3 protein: CASSLRGSYTDTQYF

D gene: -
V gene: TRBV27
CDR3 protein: CASSLSRRLQGYEQYF

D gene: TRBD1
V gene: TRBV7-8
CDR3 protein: CASSLGDSRETQYF

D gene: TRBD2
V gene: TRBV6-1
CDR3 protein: CASSEERSKGLEAYNEQFF

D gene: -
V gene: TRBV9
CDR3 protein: CASSVVTTEAFF

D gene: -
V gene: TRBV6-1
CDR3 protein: CASSLGGGNEKLFF

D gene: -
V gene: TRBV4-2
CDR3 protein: CASSQIVPGLNTEAFF

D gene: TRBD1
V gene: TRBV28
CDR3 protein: CASSLWVTGTGGAGNTEAFF

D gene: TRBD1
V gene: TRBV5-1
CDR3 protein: CASSLGGRTGGLRTEAFF

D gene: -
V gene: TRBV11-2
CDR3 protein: CAVVSRSYEQYF

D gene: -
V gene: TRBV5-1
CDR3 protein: CASSFRGQETQYF

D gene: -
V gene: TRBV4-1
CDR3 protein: CASSLEGVTNEQYF

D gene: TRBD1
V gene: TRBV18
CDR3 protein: CASSQIPRQGRSYEQYF

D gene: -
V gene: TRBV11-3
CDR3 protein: CASSLDLGSEQFF

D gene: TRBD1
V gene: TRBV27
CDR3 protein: CASSVRDRGPIGAGSPLHF

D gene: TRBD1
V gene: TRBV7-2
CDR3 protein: CASSLRTGGYSPLHF

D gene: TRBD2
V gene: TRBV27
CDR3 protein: CASSLGSGASHEQFF

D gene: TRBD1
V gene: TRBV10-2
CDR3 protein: CASSAGGNSPLHF

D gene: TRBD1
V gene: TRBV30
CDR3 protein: CAWFNERQGKAFF

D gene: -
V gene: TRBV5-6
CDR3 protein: CASSRDTQNPEAFF

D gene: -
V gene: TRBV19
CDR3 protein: CASRTGFYEQYF

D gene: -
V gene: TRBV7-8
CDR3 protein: CASSFGSLMNTEAFF

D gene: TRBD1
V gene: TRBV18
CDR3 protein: CASSPDRDPNYGYTF

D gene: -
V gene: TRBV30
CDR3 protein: CAWSVRAGALSYEQYF

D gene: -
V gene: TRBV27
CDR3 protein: CASSLSRGEVPYEQYF

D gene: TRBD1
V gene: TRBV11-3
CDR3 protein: CASSSKGDRVSEAFF

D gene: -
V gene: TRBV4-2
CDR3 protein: CASSQDRGRINSPLHF

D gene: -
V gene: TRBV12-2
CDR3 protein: CASRLALGPRSMNTEAFF

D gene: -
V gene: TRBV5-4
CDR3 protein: CASSSEAWGEQFF

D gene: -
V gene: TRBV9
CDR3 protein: CASSVAPTREQYF

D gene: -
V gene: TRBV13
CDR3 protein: CASSLGLGREETQYF

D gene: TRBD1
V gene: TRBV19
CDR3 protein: CASSSRGFGNQPQHF

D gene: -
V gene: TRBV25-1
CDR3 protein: CASSESTGKYSNQPQHF

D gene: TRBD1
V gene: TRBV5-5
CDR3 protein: CASQLRAGGSGNTEAFF

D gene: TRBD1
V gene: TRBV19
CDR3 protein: CASRKDRGRDGYTF